This record covers a single T cell receptor (beta chain). Method: immunoSEQ multiplex PCR; TCRdb's copy keeps in-frame clones and lacks some. The table has roughly 150,000 clones, under 85% seen once. This entry comes from a study of blood T cell repertoires in COVID-19. As for the study in general: Both acute and convalescent COVID-19 samples were obtained from the United States, Italy and Spain. T cells, B-cell-depleted T cells, or PBMCs provided the cDNA or gDNA that served as material.

V shed 0 bases and J shed 4 bases, with 10 bases lying between them. CDR3 size: 15 residues. CDR1 MNHNY and CDR2 SVGAGI come from the germline V gene (reference sequence). Sequenced input: peripheral blood. The receptor was isolated from an elderly woman with acute or convalescent COVID-19. This rearrangement joins TRBV6-6 to TRBJ1-5, with D uncertain. CDR3 loop: CASSYSSGRNQPQHF. DNA of the CDR3: TGTGCCAGCAGTTACTCGTCTGGGAGAAATCAGCCCCAGCATTTT.